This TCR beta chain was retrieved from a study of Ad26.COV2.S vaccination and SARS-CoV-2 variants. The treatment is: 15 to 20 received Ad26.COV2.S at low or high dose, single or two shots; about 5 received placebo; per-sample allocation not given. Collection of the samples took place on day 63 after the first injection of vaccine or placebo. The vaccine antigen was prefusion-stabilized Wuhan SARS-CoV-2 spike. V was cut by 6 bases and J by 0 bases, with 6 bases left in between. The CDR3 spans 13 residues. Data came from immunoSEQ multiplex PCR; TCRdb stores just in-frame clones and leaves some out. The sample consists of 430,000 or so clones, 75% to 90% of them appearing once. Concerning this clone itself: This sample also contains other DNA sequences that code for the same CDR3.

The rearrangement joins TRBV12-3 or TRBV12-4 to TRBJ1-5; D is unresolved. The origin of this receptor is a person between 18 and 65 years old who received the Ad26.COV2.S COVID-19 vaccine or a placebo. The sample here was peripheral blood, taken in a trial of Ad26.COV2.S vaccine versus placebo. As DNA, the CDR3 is TGTGCCAGCAGCCTAAATAGCAATCAGCCCCAGCATTTT. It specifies CASSLNSNQPQHF.